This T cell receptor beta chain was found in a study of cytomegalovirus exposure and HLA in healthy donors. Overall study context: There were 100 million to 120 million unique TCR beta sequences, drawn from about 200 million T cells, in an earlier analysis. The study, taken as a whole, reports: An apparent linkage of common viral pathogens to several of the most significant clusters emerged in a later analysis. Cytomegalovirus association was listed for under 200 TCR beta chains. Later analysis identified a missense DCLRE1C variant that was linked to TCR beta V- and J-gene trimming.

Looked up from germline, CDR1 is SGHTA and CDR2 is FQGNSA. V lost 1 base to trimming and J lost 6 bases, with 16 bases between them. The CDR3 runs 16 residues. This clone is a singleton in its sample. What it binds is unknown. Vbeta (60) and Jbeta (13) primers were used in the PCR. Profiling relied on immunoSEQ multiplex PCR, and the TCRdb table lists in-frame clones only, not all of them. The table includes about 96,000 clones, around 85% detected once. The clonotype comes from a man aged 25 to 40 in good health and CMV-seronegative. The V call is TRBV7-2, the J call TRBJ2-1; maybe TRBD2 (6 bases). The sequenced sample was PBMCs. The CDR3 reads CASSLESGGIGNEQFF. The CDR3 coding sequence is TGTGCCAGCAGCTTAGAGTCCGGAGGGATTGGCAATGAGCAGTTCTTC.